Presented here are 13 T cell receptor beta chains from one specimen sequenced in a study of OX40 agonist ivuxolimab in advanced cancers. Libraries were prepared by immunoSEQ multiplex PCR; TCRdb keeps only in-frame clonotypes and omits some of them. This sample yields under 85,000 clones, of which 85% to 95% are seen a single time; around 4.9% belongs to the top ten. This specimen consisted of CD4+ or CD8+ T cells sorted from blood, obtained in a trial of the OX40 agonist ivuxolimab. All receptors derive from an adult with an advanced solid tumor such as melanoma, head and neck, liver or kidney cancer.

DNA for the CDR3: TGTGCCAGCAGCTTAGCGGGAACCAGCACAGATACGCAGTATTTT. Translated, it gives CASSLAGTSTDTQYF. This sequence joins TRBV7-3 and TRBJ2-3; TRBD2 is a possible D gene (6 bases). Germline V gives CDR1 SGHTA, CDR2 FQGTGA. The CDR3 has 15 amino acids. V was shortened by 2 bases and J by 0 bases, with 9 bases between the two germline ends. Based on the CDR3 plus reference TRBV7-3 and TRBJ2-3, the full variable domain is GAGVSQTPSNKVTEKGKYVELRCDPISGHTALYWYRQSLGQGPEFLIYFQGTGAADDSGLPNDRFFAVRPEGSVSTLKIQRTERGDSAVYLCASSLAGTSTDTQYFGPGTRLTVL.

This sequence joins TRBV6-5 and TRBJ2-7; D is unresolved. The V end was cut by 3 bases, the J end by 2 bases, with 11 bases between. CDR3 length: 14 residues. Germline V CDR1 and CDR2: MNHEY, SVGAGI. The CDR3 region has the DNA TGTGCCAGCAGTTATAGGCAGTACGCCTACGAGCAGTACTTC. This codes for CASSYRQYAYEQYF.

In this sample, this clone turned up a few times. The chain carries TRBV9 and TRBJ2-7; TRBD1 agrees at 12 bases. CDR3 length equals 16 residues. Germline CDR1 reads SGDLS; CDR2 reads YYNGEE. V shed 3 bases, J shed 5 bases, and the junction held 9 bases outside the gene matches. The CDR3 loop is CASSASAGQGAHEQYF. The DNA of the CDR3 is TGTGCCAGCAGCGCCTCAGCGGGACAGGGGGCCCACGAGCAGTACTTC.

Only one count was recorded for this clone. The CDR3 loop reads CASSGGDDQPQHF. The CDR3 coding sequence is TGCGCCAGCAGTGGAGGGGACGATCAGCCCCAGCATTTT. This chain uses TRBV5-1 with TRBJ1-5; perhaps TRBD1 as D (5 bases). The CDR3 runs to 13 residues. Germline V gene lookup returns CDR1 SGHRS and CDR2 YFSETQ. V lost 5 bases and J 5 bases, leaving 11 bases between the germline ends.

This chain links TRBV19 with TRBJ1-2; D unclear. The CDR3 is 12 residues long. Deletions cut 4 bases from V and 3 bases from J, with 6 bases between. Germline values: CDR1 LNHDA, CDR2 SQIVND (reference sequence). The CDR3 DNA follows: TGTGCCAGTAGTAGGGCAGACTATGGCTACACCTTC. It codes for CASSRADYGYTF. The full variable domain, completed using reference TRBV19 and TRBJ1-2, is DGGITQSPKYLFRKEGQNVTLSCEQNLNHDAMYWYRQDPGQGLRLIYYSQIVNDFQKGDIAEGYSVSREKKESFPLTVTSAQKNPTAFYLCASSRADYGYTFGSGTRLTVV.

The chain is built from TRBV6-6 and TRBJ2-7; no reliable D call. With 6 bases removed from V and 3 bases from J, the gap between germline ends came to 15 bases. The CDR3 totals 14 residues. Germline assignment: CDR1 MNHNY and CDR2 SVGAGI (reference sequence). The CDR3 loop reads CASSLRTLRYEQYF. CDR3 DNA sequence: TGTGCCAGCAGCCTGCGGACCCTGCGCTACGAGCAGTACTTC.

The chain has TRBV11-2 and TRBJ2-1; 16 bases align to TRBD2. The CDR3 consists of 19 residues. CDR1 is SGHAT and CDR2 is FQNNGV in the germline V gene. V lost 1 base and J lost 13; bases outside the gene matches: 16. CDR3 sequence reads: CASSLAGTGTSGRGVVQFF. CDR3 nucleotide sequence: TGTGCCAGCAGCTTAGCTGGTACTGGGACTAGCGGGAGGGGGGTCGTCCAGTTCTTC.

V usage is TRBV11-3 and J usage is TRBJ2-5, with D possibly being TRBD1 (5 bases). V dropped 1 base and J dropped 1 base, with 7 bases sitting between them. This CDR3 comprises 14 residues. Germline lookup yields CDR1 SGHNT and CDR2 YENEEA. CDR3 nucleotides: TGTGCCAGCAGCTTAGGGGGCGGCCAAGAGACCCAGTACTTC. Amino acid sequence: CASSLGGGQETQYF.

The chain recombines TRBV27 with TRBJ2-2; TRBD2 matches at 13 bases. The J segment lost 6 bases and the V segment lost 4 bases, leaving 2 bases of the junction unmatched. CDR1 and CDR2 (germline): MNHEY, SMNVEV (reference sequence). CDR3 length equals 15 residues. The CDR3 DNA reads as TGTGCCAGCAGTTCGGGACTAGCGGGATCCGGGGAGCTGTTTTTT. Translating it yields CASSSGLAGSGELFF.

The table lists this clone with a count of one. The V gene is TRBV7-9, the J gene TRBJ1-2, with D perhaps matching TRBD1 (5 bases). Per the germline V gene, CDR1 is SEHNR and CDR2 is FQNEAQ (reference sequence). This CDR3 region has 14 residues. Trimming shortened V by 3 bases and J by 6 bases, and 14 bases separated the two germline ends. This CDR3 reads CASSFWGGNDGYTF. Here the CDR3 DNA reads TGTGCCAGCAGCTTCTGGGGGGGAAACGATGGCTACACCTTC.

The chain couples TRBV18 to TRBJ2-7; 9 nucleotides line up with TRBD1. V lost 2 bases, J lost 1 base, and 3 bases stayed unmatched. Germline V CDR1 and CDR2: KGHSH, LQKENI. This CDR3 contains 15 residues. The CDR3 here is CASSPSDRGSYEQYF. The CDR3 coding sequence is TGTGCCAGCTCACCATCGGACAGGGGTTCCTACGAGCAGTACTTC.

The chain employs TRBV11-1 and TRBJ2-6; TRBD2 aligns across 16 bases. There are 18 residues in the CDR3. Germline V gene sequence: CDR1 SGHAT, CDR2 FQDESV (reference sequence). J gave up 3 bases and V 5 bases, and 4 bases lay outside the gene matches. In nucleotides, the CDR3 is TGTGCCAGCAGCCCGGGACTAGCGGGAGGGCATGGGGCCAACGTCCTGACTTTC. This encodes CASSPGLAGGHGANVLTF.

The chain combines TRBV29-1 with TRBJ2-5; D might be TRBD2 (6 bases). The CDR3 is made up of 16 amino acids. Germline values: CDR1 SQVTM, CDR2 ANQGSEA. V lost 1 base, J lost 5 bases, and 20 bases lay in between. CDR3 protein: CSVEGGVRLPPETQYF. The CDR3 DNA follows: TGCAGCGTTGAAGGGGGGGTCCGTCTCCCCCCCGAGACCCAGTACTTC.